This T cell receptor beta chain comes out of a study of technical replicates of blood from a handful of donors. Clones were sequenced by immunoSEQ multiplex PCR, and TCRdb holds only the in-frame ones, with some missing. The profile shows 85,000 to 100,000 clones, nearly 95% of them singletons. This sequence was found in a human donor in good health. The sample taken for sequencing was T cells isolated from PBMCs.

The CDR3 region is CASGGAYEQYF. CDR3 coding DNA: TGTGCCAGCGGAGGAGCCTACGAGCAGTACTTC. The chain recombines TRBV2 with TRBJ2-7; possible D gene TRBD2, 5 bases. V was clipped by 8 bases and J by 2 bases, with 7 bases between them. Germline values: CDR1 SNHLY, CDR2 FYNNEI. This CDR3 is 11 amino acids long.